Listed below are T cell receptor beta chains from one sample, sequenced in a study of cytomegalovirus exposure and HLA in healthy donors. Assay: immunoSEQ multiplex PCR; the TCRdb copy retains only in-frame clones and omits some. Among more than 80,000 clones, about 96% were seen once, and the ten largest hold approximately 1.4%. The sequencing input was PBMCs. All receptors come from a young woman in good health and CMV-seronegative. Each CDR3 is given with its conserved first and last residue. A D gene is named only where the DNA matches it firmly. Expanded clones get a size class; other rows say once, few or many, or leave the size out.

NA	TRBJ1-3	TRBV7-6	NA	TGTGCCAGCAGCCTCTTACTATCCGGAAACACCATATATTTT	CASSLLLSGNTIYF
NA	TRBJ2-5	TRBV6-6	NA	TGTGCCAGCAGGGTCCCAAGCATGGAGACCCAGTACTTC	CASRVPSMETQYF
TRBD1	TRBJ2-2	TRBV2	few	TGTGCCAGCATCACCGGGACAGGGGGCTCCGGGGAGCTGTTTTTT	CASITGTGGSGELFF
NA	TRBJ2-2	TRBV20-1	NA	TGCAGTGTCAAGGAGGCCGGGGAGCTGTTTTTT	CSVKEAGELFF
TRBD1	TRBJ2-7	TRBV19	NA	TGTGCCAGTCTCACTGACAGGGGAGAGCAGTACTTC	CASLTDRGEQYF
NA	TRBJ2-2	TRBV1	NA	TGCACCAGCAGCCAACACGCGGAAGACAGGGCCGGGGAGCTGTTTTTT	CTSSQHAEDRAGELFF
NA	TRBJ2-7	TRBV7-8	NA	TGTGCCAGCAGCTCGCGACTAGGGCCTACCTACGAGCAGTACTTC	CASSSRLGPTYEQYF
TRBD2	TRBJ2-1	TRBV10-3	NA	TGTGCCATCAGTGGTCCGGGACTAGCGGGCACTGAGCAGTTCTTC	CAISGPGLAGTEQFF
TRBD2	TRBJ2-2	TRBV10-1	NA	TGCGCCAGCAGTGGGGTAGCGGGAGTAGTCGGGGAGCTGTTTTTT	CASSGVAGVVGELFF
TRBD1	TRBJ1-1	TRBV11-1	NA	TGTGCCAGCAGCTCCCCCAGACAGGGGGTTTTTGGGGACACTGAAGCTTTCTTT	CASSSPRQGVFGDTEAFF
NA	TRBJ2-2	TRBV27	NA	TGTGCCAGCAGTTTATCTGCCACGGGGGACGGGGAGCTGTTTTTT	CASSLSATGDGELFF
NA	TRBJ1-3	TRBV10-2	NA	TGCGCCAGCAGTGAGTCGTTCCCGTCCGGTGGAAACACCATATATTTT	CASSESFPSGGNTIYF
NA	TRBJ1-2	TRBV6-5	NA	TGTGCCAGCAGTTACTCGTATAGCCAGGGTACCTATGGCTACACCTTC	CASSYSYSQGTYGYTF
NA	TRBJ2-5	TRBV18	NA	TGTGCCAGCTCACCATCATTCGTGAGGGAGACCCAGTACTTC	CASSPSFVRETQYF
TRBD1	TRBJ1-1	TRBV19	NA	TGTGCCAGTAAAAAACAGGGGGGGAACACTGAAGCTTTCTTT	CASKKQGGNTEAFF
TRBD1	TRBJ2-5	TRBV9	NA	TGTGCCAGCAGCGGGGGGACAGCCCAAGAGACCCAGTACTTC	CASSGGTAQETQYF
TRBD2	TRBJ2-7	TRBV10-3	NA	TGTGCCATCAGACGGACTAGCGGGAGGGAATACTACGAGCAGTACTTC	CAIRRTSGREYYEQYF
TRBD1	TRBJ1-2	TRBV7-8	NA	TGTGCCAGCAGCTTAAGGGGACAGGGACACTATGGCTACACCTTC	CASSLRGQGHYGYTF
NA	TRBJ2-7	TRBV7-2	NA	TGTGCCAGCAGCTTAGACGGCGGCTACGAGCAGTACTTC	CASSLDGGYEQYF
TRBD2	TRBJ2-3	TRBV10-1	NA	TGCGCCACTGCCAACCGGGGGGGCACAGATACGCAGTATTTT	CATANRGGTDTQYF
NA	TRBJ2-6	TRBV27	few	TGTGCCAGCAGTCCGACCGGAGTAGGGGCCAACGTCCTGACTTTC	CASSPTGVGANVLTF
NA	TRBJ2-4	TRBV9	NA	TGTGCCAGCAGTTCTACGGTTGCCAAAAACATTCAGTACTTC	CASSSTVAKNIQYF
TRBD1	TRBJ1-2	TRBV12-5	once	TGTGCTAGTGGTCAGGGACAGTATGGCTACACCTTC	CASGQGQYGYTF
NA	TRBJ2-7	TRBV28	NA	TGTGCCAGCAGTTTGCCTAGCTTAAGGAAGGAGCAGTACTTC	CASSLPSLRKEQYF